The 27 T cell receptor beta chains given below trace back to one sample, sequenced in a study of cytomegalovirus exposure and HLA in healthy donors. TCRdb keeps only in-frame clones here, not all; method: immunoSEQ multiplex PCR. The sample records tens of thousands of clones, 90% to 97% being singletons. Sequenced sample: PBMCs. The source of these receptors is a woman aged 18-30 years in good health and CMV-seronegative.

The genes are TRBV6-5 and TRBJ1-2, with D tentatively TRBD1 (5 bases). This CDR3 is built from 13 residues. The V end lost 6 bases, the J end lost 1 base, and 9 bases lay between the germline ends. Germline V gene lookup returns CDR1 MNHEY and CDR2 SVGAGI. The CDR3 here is CASRVGGNYGYTF. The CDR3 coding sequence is TGTGCCAGCAGGGTGGGGGGTAACTATGGCTACACCTTC.

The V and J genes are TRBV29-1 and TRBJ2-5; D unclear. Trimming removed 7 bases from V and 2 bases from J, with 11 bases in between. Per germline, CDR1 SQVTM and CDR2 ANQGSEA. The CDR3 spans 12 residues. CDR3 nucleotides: TGCAGCGCCTTCGTGGAGCAAGAGACCCAGTACTTC. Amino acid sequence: CSAFVEQETQYF. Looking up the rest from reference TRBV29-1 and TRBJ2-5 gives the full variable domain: SAVISQKPSRDICQRGTSLTIQCQVDSQVTMMFWYRQQPGQSLTLIATANQGSEATYESGFVIDKFPISRPNLTFSTLTVSNMSPEDSSIYLCSAFVEQETQYFGPGTRLLVL.

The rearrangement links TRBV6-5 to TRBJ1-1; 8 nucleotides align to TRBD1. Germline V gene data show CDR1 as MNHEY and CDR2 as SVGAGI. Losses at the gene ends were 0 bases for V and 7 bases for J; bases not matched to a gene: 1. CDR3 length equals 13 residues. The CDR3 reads CASSYSGTGEAFF. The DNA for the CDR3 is TGTGCCAGCAGTTACTCCGGGACAGGTGAAGCTTTCTTT.

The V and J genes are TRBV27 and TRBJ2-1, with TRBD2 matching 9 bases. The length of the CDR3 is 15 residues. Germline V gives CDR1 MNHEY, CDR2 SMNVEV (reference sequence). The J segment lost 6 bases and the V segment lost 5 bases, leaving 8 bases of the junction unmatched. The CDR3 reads CASSPKREAGNEQFF. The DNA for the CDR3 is TGTGCCAGCAGTCCCAAGCGGGAGGCGGGCAATGAGCAGTTCTTC.

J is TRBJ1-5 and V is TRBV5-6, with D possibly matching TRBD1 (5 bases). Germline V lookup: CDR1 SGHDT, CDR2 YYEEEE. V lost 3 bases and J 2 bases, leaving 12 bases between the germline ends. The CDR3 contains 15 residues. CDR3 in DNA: TGTGCCAGCAGCTCCAGGGTCGGCGGCAATCAGCCCCAGCATTTT. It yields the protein CASSSRVGGNQPQHF.

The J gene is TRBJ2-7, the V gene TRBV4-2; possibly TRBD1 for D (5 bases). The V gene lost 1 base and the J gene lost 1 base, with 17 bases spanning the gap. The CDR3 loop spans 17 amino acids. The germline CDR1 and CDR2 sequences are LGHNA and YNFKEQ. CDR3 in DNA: TGTGCCAGCAGCCAAGGGGTGGGGCTAGTCGGTTCCTACGAGCAGTACTTC. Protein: CASSQGVGLVGSYEQYF.

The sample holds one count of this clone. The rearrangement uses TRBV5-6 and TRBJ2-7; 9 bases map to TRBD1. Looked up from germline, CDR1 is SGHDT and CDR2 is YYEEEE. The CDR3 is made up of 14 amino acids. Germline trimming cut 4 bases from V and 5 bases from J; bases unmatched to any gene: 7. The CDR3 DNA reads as TGTGCCAGCAGCCCGGGGACAGGGTGGAACGAGCAGTACTTC. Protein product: CASSPGTGWNEQYF.

The CDR3 loop reads CAWSGWRQFF. DNA of the CDR3: TGTGCCTGGAGCGGGTGGCGACAGTTCTTC. The chain joins TRBV30 to TRBJ2-1; unclear D gene. This CDR3 contains 10 residues. CDR1 GTSNPN and CDR2 SVGIG come from the germline V gene (reference sequence). The V end lost 3 bases, the J end lost 13 bases, and 10 bases lay between the germline ends.

DNA for the CDR3: TGCGCCAGCAGCCCCCGGGGGACTAGTCTTTCTGGGGCCAACGTCCTGACTTTC. Protein sequence: CASSPRGTSLSGANVLTF. The V and J genes are TRBV4-1 and TRBJ2-6; 8 positions agree with TRBD2. Germline-derived CDR1 and CDR2 are MGHRA and YSYEKL. With V trimmed by 4 bases and J by 1 base, 9 bases remained unmatched. There are 18 residues in the CDR3.

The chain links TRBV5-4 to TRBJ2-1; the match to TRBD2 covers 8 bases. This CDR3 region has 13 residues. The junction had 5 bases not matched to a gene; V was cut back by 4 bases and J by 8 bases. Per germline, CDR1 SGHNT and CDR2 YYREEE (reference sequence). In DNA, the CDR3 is TGTGCCAGCAGCCCCCGGGAGGGGCATGAGCAGTTCTTC. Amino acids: CASSPREGHEQFF. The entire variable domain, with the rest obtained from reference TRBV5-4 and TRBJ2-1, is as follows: ETGVTQSPTHLIKTRGQQVTLRCSSQSGHNTVSWYQQALGQGPQFIFQYYREEENGRGNFPPRFSGLQFPNYSSELNVNALELDDSALYLCASSPREGHEQFFGPGTRLTVL.

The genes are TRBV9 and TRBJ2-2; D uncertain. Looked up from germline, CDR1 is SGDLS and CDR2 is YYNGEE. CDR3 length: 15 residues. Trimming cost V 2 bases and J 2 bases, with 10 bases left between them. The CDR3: CASSVAMTNTGELFF. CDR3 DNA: TGTGCCAGCAGCGTTGCGATGACTAACACCGGGGAGCTGTTTTTT.

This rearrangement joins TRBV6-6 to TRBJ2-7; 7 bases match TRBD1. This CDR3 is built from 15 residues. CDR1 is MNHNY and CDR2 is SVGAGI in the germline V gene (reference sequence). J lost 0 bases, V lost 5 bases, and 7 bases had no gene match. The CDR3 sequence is CASSPQGYPSYEQYF. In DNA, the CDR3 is TGTGCCAGCAGTCCACAGGGGTACCCCTCCTACGAGCAGTACTTC.

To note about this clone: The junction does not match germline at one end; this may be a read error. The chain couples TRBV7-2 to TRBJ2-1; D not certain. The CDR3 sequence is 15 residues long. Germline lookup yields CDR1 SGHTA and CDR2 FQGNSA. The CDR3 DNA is TGTGCCAACAGCCTCGGAATGCTAGGTTTGGATGAGCAGTTCTTC. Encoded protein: CANSLGMLGLDEQFF.

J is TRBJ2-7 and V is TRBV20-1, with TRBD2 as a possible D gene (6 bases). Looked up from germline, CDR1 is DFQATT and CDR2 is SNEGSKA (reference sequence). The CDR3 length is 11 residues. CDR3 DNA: TGCAGTGCCTCGGCGGAGGGCCGCTATAGGGTC. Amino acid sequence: CSASAEGRYRV.

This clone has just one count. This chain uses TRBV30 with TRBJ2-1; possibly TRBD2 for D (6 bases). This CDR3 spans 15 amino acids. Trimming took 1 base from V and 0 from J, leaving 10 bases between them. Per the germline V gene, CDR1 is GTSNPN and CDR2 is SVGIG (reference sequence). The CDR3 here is CAWSAAGGSYNEQFF. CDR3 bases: TGTGCCTGGAGTGCGGCCGGGGGCTCCTACAATGAGCAGTTCTTC.

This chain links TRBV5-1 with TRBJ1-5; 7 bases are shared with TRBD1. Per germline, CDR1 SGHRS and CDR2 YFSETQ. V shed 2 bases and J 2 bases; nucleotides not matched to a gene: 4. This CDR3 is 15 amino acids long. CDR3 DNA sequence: TGCGCCAGCAGCTTCAGACAGGGCGGCAATCAGCCCCAGCATTTT. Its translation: CASSFRQGGNQPQHF.

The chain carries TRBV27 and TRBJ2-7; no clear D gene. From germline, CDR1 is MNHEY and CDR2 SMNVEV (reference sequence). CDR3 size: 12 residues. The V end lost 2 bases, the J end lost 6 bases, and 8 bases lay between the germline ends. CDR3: CASSLRGREQYF. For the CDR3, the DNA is TGTGCCAGCAGTTTACGTGGGCGCGAGCAGTACTTC.

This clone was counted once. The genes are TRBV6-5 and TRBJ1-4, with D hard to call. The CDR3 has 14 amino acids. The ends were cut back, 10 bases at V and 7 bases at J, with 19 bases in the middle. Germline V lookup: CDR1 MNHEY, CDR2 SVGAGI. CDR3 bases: TGTGCCACCAAAAAGCCGGGTGTCTCTGAAAAACTGTTTTTT. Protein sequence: CATKKPGVSEKLFF.

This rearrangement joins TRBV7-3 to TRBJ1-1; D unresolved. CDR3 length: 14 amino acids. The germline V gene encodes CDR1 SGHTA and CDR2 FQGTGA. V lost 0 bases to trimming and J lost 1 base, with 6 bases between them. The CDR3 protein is CASSLTVRNTEAFF. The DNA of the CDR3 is TGTGCCAGCAGCTTAACGGTCAGGAACACTGAAGCTTTCTTT. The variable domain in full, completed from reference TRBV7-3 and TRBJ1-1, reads GAGVSQTPSNKVTEKGKYVELRCDPISGHTALYWYRQSLGQGPEFLIYFQGTGAADDSGLPNDRFFAVRPEGSVSTLKIQRTERGDSAVYLCASSLTVRNTEAFFGQGTRLTVV.

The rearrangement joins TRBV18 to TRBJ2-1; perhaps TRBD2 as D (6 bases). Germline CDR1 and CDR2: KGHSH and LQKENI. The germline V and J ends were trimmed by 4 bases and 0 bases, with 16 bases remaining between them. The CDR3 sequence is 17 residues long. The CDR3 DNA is TGTGCCAGCTCACGGGATAGCGGACCGATCTCCTACAATGAGCAGTTCTTC. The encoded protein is CASSRDSGPISYNEQFF.

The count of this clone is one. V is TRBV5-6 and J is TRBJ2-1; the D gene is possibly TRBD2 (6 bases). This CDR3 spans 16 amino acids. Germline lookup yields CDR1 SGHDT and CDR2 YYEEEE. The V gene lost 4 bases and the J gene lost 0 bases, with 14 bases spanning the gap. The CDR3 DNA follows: TGTGCCAGCAGCCCGGAGGGGCCGAGCTCCTACAATGAGCAGTTCTTC. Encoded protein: CASSPEGPSSYNEQFF.

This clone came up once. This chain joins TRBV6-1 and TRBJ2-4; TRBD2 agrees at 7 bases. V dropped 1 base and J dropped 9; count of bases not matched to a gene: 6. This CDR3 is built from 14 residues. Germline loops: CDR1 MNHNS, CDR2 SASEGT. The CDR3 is CASSEGWREGIQYF. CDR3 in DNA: TGTGCCAGCAGTGAAGGGTGGAGGGAGGGCATTCAGTACTTC.

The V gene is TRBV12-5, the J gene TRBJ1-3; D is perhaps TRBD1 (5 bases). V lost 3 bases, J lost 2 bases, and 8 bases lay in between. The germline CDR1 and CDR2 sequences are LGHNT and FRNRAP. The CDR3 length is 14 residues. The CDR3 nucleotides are TGTGCTAGTGGTTTTGGGGGGGCTGGAAACACCATATATTTT. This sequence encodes CASGFGGAGNTIYF.

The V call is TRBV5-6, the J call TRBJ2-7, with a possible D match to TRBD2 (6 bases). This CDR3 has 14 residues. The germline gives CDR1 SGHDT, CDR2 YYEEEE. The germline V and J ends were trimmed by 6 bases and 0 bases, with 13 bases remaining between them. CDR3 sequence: CASTTRGNSYEQYF. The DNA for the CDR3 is TGTGCCAGCACCACGCGGGGCAACTCCTACGAGCAGTACTTC.

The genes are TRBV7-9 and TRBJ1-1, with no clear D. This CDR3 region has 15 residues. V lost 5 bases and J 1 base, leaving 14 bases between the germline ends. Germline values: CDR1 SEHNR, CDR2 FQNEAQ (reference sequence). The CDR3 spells CASSPKGATNTEAFF. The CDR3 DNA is TGTGCCAGCAGCCCCAAGGGAGCCACGAACACTGAAGCTTTCTTT.

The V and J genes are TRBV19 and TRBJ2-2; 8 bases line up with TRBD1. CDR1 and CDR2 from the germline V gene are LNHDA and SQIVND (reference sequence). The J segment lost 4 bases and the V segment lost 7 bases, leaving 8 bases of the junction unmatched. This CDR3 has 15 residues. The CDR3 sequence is CASTSGQGVTGELFF. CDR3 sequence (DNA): TGTGCCAGTACCTCCGGACAGGGTGTCACCGGGGAGCTGTTTTTT.

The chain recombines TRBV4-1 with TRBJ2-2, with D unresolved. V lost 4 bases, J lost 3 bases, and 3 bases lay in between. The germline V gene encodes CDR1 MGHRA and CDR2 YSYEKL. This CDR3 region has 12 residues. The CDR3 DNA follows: TGCGCCAGCAGCCCATACACCGGGGAGCTGTTTTTT. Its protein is CASSPYTGELFF.